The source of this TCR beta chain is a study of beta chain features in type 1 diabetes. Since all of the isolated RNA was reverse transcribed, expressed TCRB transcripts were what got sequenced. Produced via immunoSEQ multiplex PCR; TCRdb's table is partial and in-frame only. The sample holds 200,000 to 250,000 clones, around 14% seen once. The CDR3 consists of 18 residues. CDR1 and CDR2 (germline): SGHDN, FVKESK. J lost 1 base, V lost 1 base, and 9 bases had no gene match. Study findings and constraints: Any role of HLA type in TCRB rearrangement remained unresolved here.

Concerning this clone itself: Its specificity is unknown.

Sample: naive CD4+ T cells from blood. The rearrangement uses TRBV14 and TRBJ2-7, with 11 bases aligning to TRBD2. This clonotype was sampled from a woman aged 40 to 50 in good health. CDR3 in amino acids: CASSQAASGGPGSYEQYF. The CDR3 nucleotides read TGTGCCAGCAGCCAAGCTGCTAGCGGGGGGCCAGGGTCCTACGAGCAGTACTTC. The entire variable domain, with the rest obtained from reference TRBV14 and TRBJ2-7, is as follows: EAGVTQFPSHSVIEKGQTVTLRCDPISGHDNLYWYRRVMGKEIKFLLHFVKESKQDESGMPNNRFLAERTGGTYSTLKVQPAELEDSGVYFCASSQAASGGPGSYEQYFGPGTRLTVT.